This T cell receptor (beta chain) was observed in a study of response to subunit inactivated influenza vaccine. TCRdb passed the RT-PCR reads through MiXCR, listing each CDR3 protein once. The repertoire has 150,000 to 200,000 distinct CDR3 sequences, 12% of them found once; the top ten carry 29%. These data also featured in a second study, about T cells expressing NK-cell markers. From that study: TCR beta cDNA was generated via 5'RACE template switching incorporating UMIs. An anti-gamma-delta TCR antibody was added in several experiments. It restricted sorting to alpha-beta TCR-expressing T cells. Among CD8+ T cells from six donors, dominant NKG2C+ clonotypes accounted for about 1.0-7.0%. Among several donors, these clonotypes also ranked first in the CD3+CD56-NKG2C+ fraction. HCMV specificity of the expanded NKG2C+ T cell clones stayed unclear.

This clonotype was sampled from a man over 45 who received an inactivated influenza vaccine. The sequencing used CD8+ T cells sorted from PBMCs, collected 11 to 12 days after vaccination.

CDR3: CASSMQGGGNYEQYF. In nucleotides, the CDR3 is TGTGCCAGCAGTATGCAGGGAGGAGGAAACTACGAGCAGTACTTC. This chain connects TRBV27 to TRBJ2-7; D is possibly TRBD2 (6 bases). Per germline, CDR1 MNHEY and CDR2 SMNVEV (reference sequence). The V and J ends lost 5 bases and 3 bases respectively, with 17 bases between them. The CDR3 totals 15 residues.